The 14 T cell receptor beta chains presented below share a single source sample, sequenced in a study of T cell changes during pregnancy in multiple sclerosis. Assay used: immunoSEQ multiplex PCR; TCRdb lists only in-frame clones, some missing. The table records around 57,000 clones, roughly 91% of them present only once. The sample here was peripheral blood, taken after pregnancy. All receptors come from a female donor in good health, enrolled as a control in a pregnancy study.

The rearrangement uses TRBV19 and TRBJ1-5; D might be TRBD1 (5 bases). Germline loops: CDR1 LNHDA, CDR2 SQIVND (reference sequence). V was shortened by 5 bases and J by 0 bases, with 11 bases between the two germline ends. The CDR3 runs to 15 residues. CDR3 sequence (DNA): TGTGCCAGTAGTGGGGCGGGGTATAGCAATCAGCCCCAGCATTTT. This translates into CASSGAGYSNQPQHF.

The chain couples TRBV5-1 to TRBJ2-1; D is ambiguous. The CDR3 extends over 15 amino acids. Germline V gene lookup returns CDR1 SGHRS and CDR2 YFSETQ. Trimming stripped 2 bases from V and 8 bases from J, with 17 bases between. CDR3: CASSLGPTARDEQFF. CDR3 sequence (DNA): TGCGCCAGCAGCTTAGGCCCGACCGCCCGGGATGAGCAGTTCTTC.

The chain employs TRBV11-2 and TRBJ1-2, with 8 bases lining up with TRBD1. V shed 4 bases and J 4 bases; nucleotides not matched to a gene: 14. Germline CDR1 is SGHAT and CDR2 is FQNNGV. CDR3 length: 17 amino acids. The CDR3 region has the DNA TGTGCCAGCAGCTCACCTCGGACAGGGCGGGGCCTCTATGGCTACACCTTC. Protein sequence: CASSSPRTGRGLYGYTF.

The chain carries TRBV5-4 and TRBJ1-3; weak D call: TRBD1 (6 bases). Trimming cost V 1 base and J 4 bases, with 9 bases left between them. From germline, CDR1 is SGHNT and CDR2 YYREEE (reference sequence). This CDR3 is 14 amino acids long. CDR3 DNA: TGTGCCAGCAGCTTGACAGGGAGCGGAAACACCATATATTTT. Residues: CASSLTGSGNTIYF.

This chain connects TRBV30 to TRBJ1-4, with 7 nucleotides matching TRBD1. The CDR3 has 13 amino acids. The V and J ends lost 4 bases and 5 bases, in that order; junction bases with no gene match: 4. Germline V lookup: CDR1 GTSNPN, CDR2 SVGIG (reference sequence). The CDR3 DNA is TGTGCCTGGAATAGGGGGCTCAATGAAAAACTGTTTTTT. As protein: CAWNRGLNEKLFF.

The J gene is TRBJ1-5, the V gene TRBV19, with D possibly being TRBD1 (5 bases). The CDR3 is made up of 16 amino acids. Germline assignment: CDR1 LNHDA and CDR2 SQIVND (reference sequence). The V gene lost 3 bases and the J gene lost 0 bases, with 12 bases spanning the gap. The CDR3 DNA is TGTGCCAGTAGTATGGTCAGGGATTATAGCAATCAGCCCCAGCATTTT. Its translation is CASSMVRDYSNQPQHF.

This clone was found a few times. The J gene is TRBJ1-1, the V gene TRBV5-1; 8 bases are shared with TRBD1. Germline values: CDR1 SGHRS, CDR2 YFSETQ. This CDR3 has 14 residues. The J segment lost 3 bases and the V segment lost 4 bases, leaving 5 bases of the junction unmatched. DNA for the CDR3: TGCGCCAGCAGCACGGGACAGGCTGACACTGAAGCTTTCTTT. It yields the protein CASSTGQADTEAFF.

The chain is built from TRBV4-2 and TRBJ1-1; 7 positions agree with TRBD1. Trimming cost V 2 bases and J 3 bases; bases outside gene matches: 3. The CDR3 is made up of 14 amino acids. CDR1 and CDR2 from the germline V gene are LGHNA and YNFKEQ. The CDR3 is CASSQYDRDTEAFF. The CDR3 DNA reads TGTGCCAGCAGCCAATATGACAGGGACACTGAAGCTTTCTTT.

This chain links TRBV30 with TRBJ1-1, with 7 bases identical to TRBD1. This CDR3 region has 12 residues. CDR1 and CDR2 (germline): GTSNPN, SVGIG (reference sequence). J was trimmed by 10 bases and V by 0 bases; bases with no gene match: 5. The CDR3 protein is CAWSVRRDRAFF. DNA for the CDR3: TGTGCCTGGAGTGTACGGCGGGACAGAGCTTTCTTT.

This chain joins TRBV11-2 and TRBJ1-1; the D gene is possibly TRBD1 (6 bases). This CDR3 has 14 residues. CDR1 SGHAT and CDR2 FQNNGV come from the germline V gene. Trimming pared 6 bases from V and 3 bases from J, leaving 14 bases between. DNA of the CDR3: TGTGCCAGCAGTCTGACAGGCAGCCACACTGAAGCTTTCTTT. Amino acids: CASSLTGSHTEAFF.

The chain has TRBV6-5 and TRBJ1-2; D not certain. Germline V gene sequence: CDR1 MNHEY, CDR2 SVGAGI. This CDR3 has 15 residues. Trimming took 2 bases from V and 2 from J, leaving 12 bases between them. The CDR3 DNA is TGTGCCAGCAGTTACGGTTCCGGGATCAACTATGGCTACACCTTC. This translates into CASSYGSGINYGYTF.

J is TRBJ2-7 and V is TRBV7-6; D may be TRBD2 (6 bases). CDR1 and CDR2 (germline): SGHVS, FNYEAQ. Trimming took 4 bases from V and 2 from J, leaving 15 bases between them. The CDR3 is 15 amino acids. CDR3 region: CASSWGDGRPYEQYF. CDR3 nucleotides: TGTGCCAGCAGCTGGGGGGACGGACGGCCCTACGAGCAGTACTTC. Complete variable domain (other parts from reference TRBV7-6 and TRBJ2-7): GAGVSQSPRYKVTKRGQDVALRCDPISGHVSLYWYRQALGQGPEFLTYFNYEAQQDKSGLPNDRFSAERPEGSISTLTIQRTEQRDSAMYRCASSWGDGRPYEQYFGPGTRLTVT.

V gene TRBV10-3 combines with J gene TRBJ1-1, with a weak D call TRBD1 (6 bases). CDR3 length: 13 residues. Looked up from germline, CDR1 is ENHRY and CDR2 is SYGVKD. V lost 6 bases and J lost 1, with 9 bases in between. The CDR3 loop is CAISPQGNTEAFF. As DNA, the CDR3 is TGTGCCATCAGCCCACAGGGGAACACTGAAGCTTTCTTT.

This clone is a singleton in its sample. V gene TRBV4-3 combines with J gene TRBJ1-5; D gene uncertain. Germline-derived CDR1 and CDR2 are LGHNA and YSLEER. The CDR3 length is 15 residues. V was cut by 1 base and J by 0 bases, with 7 bases left in between. CDR3 amino acids: CASSQGGNSNQPQHF. The CDR3 nucleotides read TGCGCCAGCAGCCAAGGAGGGAATAGCAATCAGCCCCAGCATTTT.